Here is one T cell receptor (beta chain) with its context. The data are from a study of blood T cell repertoires in COVID-19. In the 2 weeks before study entry, exposed participants met a COVID-19 case, which was PCR-confirmed or clinician-diagnosed. Produced via immunoSEQ multiplex PCR; TCRdb's table is partial and in-frame only. The table lists some 360,000 clones, around nine tenths of them singletons, with approximately 0.93% in the top ten. The sequence derives from a woman under 40 who had been exposed to COVID-19. What was sequenced was PBMCs or T cells enriched from blood (not recorded which).

Written as DNA, the CDR3 is TGCGCCAGCAGCTTGGTGGGACTAGCGGGAGGGCCGACTCGCACAGATACGCAGTATTTT. The encoded protein is CASSLVGLAGGPTRTDTQYF. The chain is built from TRBV5-1 and TRBJ2-3; 16 bases align to TRBD2. This CDR3 has 20 residues. Germline V CDR1 and CDR2: SGHRS, YFSETQ. V was pared by 0 bases and J by 1 base, with 8 bases of the junction left unmatched.